This T cell receptor beta chain appears in the sequencing data of a study of early T cells in non-severe SARS-CoV-2 infection. TCRdb ran MiXCR on the 5' RACE reads and lists one entry per CDR3 protein. The sample records 20,000 to 25,000 distinct CDR3 sequences, about 4.5% being singletons. This clonotype was seen many times. The ends lost 5 bases at V and 4 bases at J; junction bases unmatched: 11. Germline CDR1 is SGHRS and CDR2 is YFSETQ. This CDR3 comprises 15 residues. Sequenced: whole blood. The TCR was taken from an adult who was a healthcare worker with PCR-confirmed SARS-CoV-2 infection or an uninfected control (not recorded which). The gene calls are TRBV5-1 and TRBJ1-2, with 7 bases fitting TRBD1. CDR3 residues: CASRPWTGELYGYTF. The DNA of the CDR3 is TGCGCCAGCAGGCCTTGGACAGGAGAACTCTATGGCTACACCTTC.